This T cell receptor beta chain was found in a study of T cell responses to AZD1222 COVID-19 vaccine. Clones were sequenced by immunoSEQ multiplex PCR, and TCRdb holds only the in-frame ones, with some missing. The profile shows 130,000 or so clones, over 90% of them singletons. The sequencing here drew on peripheral blood, taken on day 0 of MenACWY control vaccination. The receptor was isolated from an adult in good health.

The CDR3 region is CATALPHSYEQYF. Here the CDR3 DNA reads TGTGCCACCGCCCTGCCACACTCCTACGAGCAGTACTTC. The chain links TRBV2 to TRBJ2-7, with unresolved D. The CDR3 totals 13 residues. Deletions cut 10 bases from V and 0 bases from J, with 13 bases between. Germline loops: CDR1 SNHLY, CDR2 FYNNEI.